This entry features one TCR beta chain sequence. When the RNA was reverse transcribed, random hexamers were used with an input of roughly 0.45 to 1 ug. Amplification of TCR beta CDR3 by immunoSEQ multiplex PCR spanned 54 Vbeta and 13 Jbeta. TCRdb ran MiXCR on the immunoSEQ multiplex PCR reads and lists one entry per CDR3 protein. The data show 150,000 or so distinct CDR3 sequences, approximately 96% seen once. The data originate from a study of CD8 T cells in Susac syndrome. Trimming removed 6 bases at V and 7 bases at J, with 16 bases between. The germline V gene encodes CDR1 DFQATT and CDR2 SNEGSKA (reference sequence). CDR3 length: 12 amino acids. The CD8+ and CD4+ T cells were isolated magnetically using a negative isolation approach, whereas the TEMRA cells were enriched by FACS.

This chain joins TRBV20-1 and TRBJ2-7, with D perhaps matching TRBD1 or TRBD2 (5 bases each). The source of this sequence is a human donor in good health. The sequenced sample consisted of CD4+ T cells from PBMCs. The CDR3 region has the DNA TGCAGTGCACTAAAGGGACCCCGGGAGCAGTACTTC. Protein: CSALKGPREQYF.